Each of the 6 T cell receptor beta chains below was sequenced from the same sample in a study of cytomegalovirus exposure and HLA in healthy donors. The PCR had 60 Vbeta and 13 Jbeta primers. Assay: immunoSEQ multiplex PCR; the TCRdb copy retains only in-frame clones and omits some. Of 150,000 to 200,000 clones listed, 70% were seen once; the top ten hold approximately 5%. The sample consisted of PBMCs. Receptor source: a young man in good health and CMV-seropositive.

The chain joins TRBV28 to TRBJ1-1; D is ambiguous. Trimming removed 5 bases at V and 1 base at J, with 14 bases between. The germline V gene encodes CDR1 MDHEN and CDR2 SYDVKM. The CDR3 extends over 15 amino acids. The CDR3 region has the DNA TGTGCCAGCAGTCCCCAGGTAGAGAGGAACACTGAAGCTTTCTTT. Protein product: CASSPQVERNTEAFF.

Here the CDR3 DNA reads TGTGCCAGCAGTGAAAACGGACTAAATGAGCAGTTCTTC. Encoded protein: CASSENGLNEQFF. V gene TRBV6-4 combines with J gene TRBJ2-1; possibly TRBD2 for D (6 bases). CDR3 size: 13 residues. The V end was cut by 3 bases, the J end by 7 bases, with 10 bases between. The germline CDR1 and CDR2 sequences are MRHNA and SNTAGT.

The chain joins TRBV10-3 to TRBJ1-2; 7 bases map to TRBD1. Germline V gene sequence: CDR1 ENHRY, CDR2 SYGVKD. Unmatched junction bases numbered 9, after V lost 5 bases and J lost 0 bases. This CDR3 contains 16 residues. CDR3 nucleotides: TGTGCCATCAGTCGAGTACAGGGGATAACTAACTATGGCTACACCTTC. Its protein is CAISRVQGITNYGYTF.

This chain joins TRBV4-2 and TRBJ1-3; D ambiguous. The V end lost 0 bases, the J end lost 2 bases, and 11 bases lay between the germline ends. Germline V gives CDR1 LGHNA, CDR2 YNFKEQ. The CDR3 loop spans 16 amino acids. The chain's CDR3 is CASSQDNSRAGNTIYF. CDR3 coding DNA: TGTGCCAGCAGCCAAGACAACTCGAGGGCTGGAAACACCATATATTTT.

In this sample, this clone turned up once. The chain links TRBV27 to TRBJ1-1; weak D call: TRBD1 (5 bases). The germline V gene has CDR1 MNHEY and CDR2 SMNVEV (reference sequence). The length of the CDR3 is 15 residues. Trimming stripped 1 base from V and 0 bases from J, with 9 bases between. For the CDR3, the DNA is TGTGCCAGCAGTTTATGGGGCAGCTTGAACACTGAAGCTTTCTTT. It translates to CASSLWGSLNTEAFF.

This clone was counted between two and nine times. V is TRBV5-5 and J is TRBJ1-1, with 8 bases aligning to TRBD1. This CDR3 is built from 15 residues. Germline trimming cut 4 bases from V and 11 bases from J; bases unmatched to any gene: 16. Looked up from germline, CDR1 is SGHKS and CDR2 is YYEKEE (reference sequence). The CDR3 DNA sequence: TGTGCCAGCAGCCAAAAACAACCGACAGGGGCGCGTGCTTTCTTT. The encoded protein is CASSQKQPTGARAFF.